Listed below are T cell receptor beta chains from one sample, sequenced in a study of post-analysis software for immune sequencing data. MiXCR, run by TCRdb on the PCR reads, gives a single entry per CDR3 protein. The table has a few hundred thousand distinct CDR3 sequences, roughly 38% seen once. The sequencing input was blood. These receptor sequences come from a girl aged 2-10 years with multiple sclerosis. Both conserved end residues are part of each CDR3.

v_gene,CDR3aa
TRBV12-3/TRBV12-4,CASSLGGLRNEQFF
TRBV7-9,CASSLGYSDYGYTF
TRBV7-2,CASSLAWGDRSYNEQFF
TRBV4-2,CASSQSSSQPQHF
TRBV28,CASKTWAGSRGETQYF
TRBV18,CASSRTGGNNEKLFF
TRBV7-3,CASSPHGRGGYTDTQYF
TRBV20-1,CSARGRLGSLGASGEQYF
TRBV3-1,CASSQEGLAEGSSYNEQFF
TRBV21-1,CASSKGPTSGNDEQFF
TRBV7-2,CASSMVAGGPEQFF
TRBV4-2,CASSQSSTSYNEQFF
TRBV15,CATSTKVLSGIYNEQFF
TRBV28,CAAAGGFGTYEQYF
TRBV29-1,CSALTSSATEAQYF
TRBV12-3/TRBV12-4,CASSWGTGDTQYF
TRBV7-9,CASSGESGAYGYTF
TRBV24-1,CATKRTGNTEAFF
TRBV10-3,CAIGEGPNYGYTF
TRBV6-5,CASSYPGTGEKETQYF
TRBV5-1,CASSPGTGTQPQHF
TRBV29-1,CSDRYSVTLYNEQFF
TRBV12-3/TRBV12-4,CASSSDRPHGYTF
TRBV20-1,CSASRSGVGNEQFF
TRBV5-1,CASTSVPRPYHYGYTF
TRBV12-3/TRBV12-4,CASSSRGRETQYF
TRBV29-1,CSVRDRGNEQYF
TRBV20-1,CSAGGRAYNEQFF
TRBV18,CASSPPQGRAETYEQYF
TRBV6-5,CASSYSDGRGNEQFF
TRBV20-1,CSARVPGREIRTQYF
TRBV28,CASSPSFLGASYEQYF
TRBV27,CASSAGVSYEQYF
TRBV20-1,CSAELSAYGYTF
TRBV20-1,CSVEPHKDRGSYEQYF
TRBV4-1,CASSQNPGGEQYF
TRBV5-5,CASSFFPGQMVLSPLHF
TRBV29-1,CSVPAGQGWSVHEQYF
TRBV7-9,CASSPWGQGKYEQYF
TRBV5-1,CASSLARDRAKHNEKLFF
TRBV12-3/TRBV12-4,CASSPIAGGYEQYF
TRBV12-3/TRBV12-4,CVSSLQGSEETQYF
TRBV5-1,CASSLGLAGVNEQFF
TRBV10-3,CAISPKTSAQETQYF
TRBV15,CAIGGGTKQFF
TRBV27,CASRLSLLSYNEQFF
TRBV20-1,CSAPPGGTVNTEAFF
TRBV7-3,CASSLRTGSNYGYTF
TRBV10-3,CAISDPGQGQPVEQFF